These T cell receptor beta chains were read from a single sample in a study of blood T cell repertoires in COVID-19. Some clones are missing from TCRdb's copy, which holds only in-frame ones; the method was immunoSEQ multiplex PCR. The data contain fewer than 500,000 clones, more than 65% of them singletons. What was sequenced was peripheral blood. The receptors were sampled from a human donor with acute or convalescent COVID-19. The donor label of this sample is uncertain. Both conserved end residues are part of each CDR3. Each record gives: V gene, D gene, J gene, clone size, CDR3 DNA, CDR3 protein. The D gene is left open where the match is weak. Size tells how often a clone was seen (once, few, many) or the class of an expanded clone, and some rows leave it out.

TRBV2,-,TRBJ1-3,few,TGTGCCAGCAGTGAAAGGCATACAGTAATTGGAAACACCATATATTTT,CASSERHTVIGNTIYF
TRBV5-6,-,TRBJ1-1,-,TGTGCCAGCAGCTTGCCGACCCTACAGGGGAACACTGAAGCTTTCTTT,CASSLPTLQGNTEAFF
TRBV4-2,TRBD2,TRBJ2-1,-,TGTGCCAGCAGCCAATCGACTAGCGGGTCCTACAATGAGCAGTTCTTC,CASSQSTSGSYNEQFF
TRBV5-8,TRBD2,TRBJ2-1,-,TGTGCCAGCAGCTTGGATGGGACTAGCGCTCTCCCTTACAATGAGCAGTTCTTC,CASSLDGTSALPYNEQFF
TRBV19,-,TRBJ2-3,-,TGTGCCCTAAAGATTGGGGGGTGGGGCGATACGCAGTATTTT,CALKIGGWGDTQYF
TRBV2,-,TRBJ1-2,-,TGTGCCAGCAGTCCGGGTCGGGAGAACTATGGCTACACCTTC,CASSPGRENYGYTF
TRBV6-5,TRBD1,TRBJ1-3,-,TGTGCCAGCAGTCTTCAGGGGGCATTAGGAAACACCATATATTTT,CASSLQGALGNTIYF
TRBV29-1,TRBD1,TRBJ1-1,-,TGCAGCGTAAGTGACAGGGTCACTGAAGCTTTCTTT,CSVSDRVTEAFF
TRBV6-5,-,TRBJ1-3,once,TGTGCCAGCAGTTACTCGGAGGGGCGAAGAAACACCATATATTTT,CASSYSEGRRNTIYF
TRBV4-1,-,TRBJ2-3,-,TGCGCCAGCAGCCAAGTCGCTTTGGCAGTAAGCACAGATACGCAGTATTTT,CASSQVALAVSTDTQYF
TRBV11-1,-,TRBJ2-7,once,TGTGCCAGCAGCTTTTGGGGTCCCCGGGGTGAGCAGTACTTC,CASSFWGPRGEQYF
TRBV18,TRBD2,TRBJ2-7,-,TGTGCCAGCTCACCAAATCCTAGCGGGACGACGTCCTACGAGCAGTACTTC,CASSPNPSGTTSYEQYF
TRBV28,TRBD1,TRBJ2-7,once,TGTGCCAGCACCGCGAGGACAGGGAGTAACGAGCAGTACTTC,CASTARTGSNEQYF
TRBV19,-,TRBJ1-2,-,TGTGCCAGTAGTATACCCGGACAGATTGGCTACACCTTC,CASSIPGQIGYTF
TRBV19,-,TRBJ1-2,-,TGTGCCAGTAGCTTCGGATTACGAGCGGAAGGCTACACCTTC,CASSFGLRAEGYTF
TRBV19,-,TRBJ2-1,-,TGTGCCAGTAGTATCCCGGGACTGACGACCTACAATGAGCAGTTCTTC,CASSIPGLTTYNEQFF
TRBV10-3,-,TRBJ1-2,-,TGTGCCATCTCGACAGGAGTTGGCTACACCTTC,CAISTGVGYTF
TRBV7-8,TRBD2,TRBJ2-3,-,TGTGCCAGCAGCTTCCCGGGACTAGCGGGAGGAGGAGATACGCAGTATTTT,CASSFPGLAGGGDTQYF
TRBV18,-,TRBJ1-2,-,TGTGCCAGCTCATCACCCCCCAGGGCCGCTAACTATGGCTACACCTTC,CASSSPPRAANYGYTF
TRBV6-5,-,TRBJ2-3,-,TGTGCCAGCAGTAGTCTAGGGGGAACAGATACGCAGTATTTT,CASSSLGGTDTQYF
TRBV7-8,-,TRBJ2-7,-,TGTGCCAGCAGCGCCCACAGAAGCTCCTACGAGCAGTACTTC,CASSAHRSSYEQYF
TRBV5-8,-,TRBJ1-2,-,TGTGCCAGCAGCTTGATGGGGGGTGGCTCCGGCTACACCTTC,CASSLMGGGSGYTF
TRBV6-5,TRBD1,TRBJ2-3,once,TGTGCCAGCAGCTTGGACAGGGGGCAAGATACGCAGTATTTT,CASSLDRGQDTQYF
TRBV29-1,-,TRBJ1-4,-,TGCAGCGTTGGACGGGGGTCAACTAATGAAAAACTGTTTTTT,CSVGRGSTNEKLFF
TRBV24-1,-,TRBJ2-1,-,TGTGCCACCAGTGCTTGGTCCTCTCGGAATGAGCAGTTCTTC,CATSAWSSRNEQFF
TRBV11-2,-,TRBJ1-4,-,TGTGCCAGCAGCCCCCGAATTACAACATCACCTAATGAAAAACTGTTTTTT,CASSPRITTSPNEKLFF
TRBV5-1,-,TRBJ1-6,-,TGCGCCAGCAGCTTGGTAGCAGAGAATTCACCCCTCCACTTT,CASSLVAENSPLHF
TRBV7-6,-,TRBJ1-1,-,TGTGCCAGCAGCCATAGGACGGAGGCTAACACTGAAGCTTTCTTT,CASSHRTEANTEAFF
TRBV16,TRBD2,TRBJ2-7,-,TGTGCCAGCAGCCAATTCTTAGCGGGAGGTTATCACGAGCAGTACTTC,CASSQFLAGGYHEQYF
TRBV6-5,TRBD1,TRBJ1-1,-,TGTGCCAGCAGCCGAAAACAGGGGGCGAGAACTGAAGCTTTCTTT,CASSRKQGARTEAFF
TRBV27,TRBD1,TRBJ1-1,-,TGTGCCAGCAGTTTATCCCTCCTGACCCCCGGAGGACAGGCGGACACTGAAGCTTTCTTT,CASSLSLLTPGGQADTEAFF
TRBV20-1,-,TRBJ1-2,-,TGCAGTGCATACATGCTGAATGGCTACACCTTC,CSAYMLNGYTF
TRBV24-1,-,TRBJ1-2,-,TGTGCCACCAGTGACGGGGGGCGGGCCCCTAACTATGGCTACACCTTC,CATSDGGRAPNYGYTF
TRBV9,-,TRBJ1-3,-,TGTGCCAGCAGCGTCGAGGGGGCTGGAAACACCATATATTTT,CASSVEGAGNTIYF
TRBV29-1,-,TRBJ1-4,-,TGCAGCGTTGGTAGGGGTGAAAAACTGTTTTTT,CSVGRGEKLFF
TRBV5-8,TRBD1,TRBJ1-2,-,TGTGCCAGCAGCTTCGGACAGGGAGTCTATGGCTACACCTTC,CASSFGQGVYGYTF
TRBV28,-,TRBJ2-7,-,TGTGCCAGCAGTTTAATAGGCCTATCCGGCAGGCCAGAGCAGTACTTC,CASSLIGLSGRPEQYF
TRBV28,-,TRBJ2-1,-,TGTGCCAGCAGTCCGAGACTCCCGACCTACAATGAGCAGTTCTTC,CASSPRLPTYNEQFF
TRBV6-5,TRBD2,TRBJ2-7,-,TGTGCCAGCAGCTTTAGCGGGAGTAGGTACTACGAGCAGTACTTC,CASSFSGSRYYEQYF
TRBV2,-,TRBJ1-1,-,TGTGCCAGCAGGCCCATCGCAAGGGGCACTGAAGCTTTCTTT,CASRPIARGTEAFF
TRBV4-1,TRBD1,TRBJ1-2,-,TGCGCCAGCAGCCAAGGATTAGCAGGGGGCGTCTATGGCTACACCTTC,CASSQGLAGGVYGYTF
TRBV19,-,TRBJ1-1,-,TGTGCCAGTAGTCGGCGGGACTTGCGGAGCACTGAAGCTTTCTTT,CASSRRDLRSTEAFF
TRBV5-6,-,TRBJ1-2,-,TGTGCCAGCAGGCTGAGCGCACGGCACTATGGCTACACCTTC,CASRLSARHYGYTF
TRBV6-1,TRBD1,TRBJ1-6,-,TGTGCCAGCAGTGAGGGGACAGCCAATTCACCCCTCCACTTT,CASSEGTANSPLHF
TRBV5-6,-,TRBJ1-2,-,TGTGCCAGCGGACCGTCGGACAGCGACGTGACGGGCTACACCTTC,CASGPSDSDVTGYTF
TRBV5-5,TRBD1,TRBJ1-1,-,TGTGCCAGCAGCTTGGTAGGTAGTAGGGGGCGGACAGCGAACACTGAAGCTTTCTTT,CASSLVGSRGRTANTEAFF
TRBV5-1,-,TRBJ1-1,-,TGCGCCAGCAGCCAAATTTCTTTAGAGGCAGGGAAGATGAACACTGAAGCTTTCTTT,CASSQISLEAGKMNTEAFF
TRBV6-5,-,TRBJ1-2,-,TGTGCCAGCAGTTACGCACCGACAGGCTCGGTCGGCTACACCTTC,CASSYAPTGSVGYTF
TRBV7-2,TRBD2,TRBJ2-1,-,TGTGCCAGCAGCTTAGGGTGGGGCGGGAGAGGAAACAATGAGCAGTTCTTC,CASSLGWGGRGNNEQFF
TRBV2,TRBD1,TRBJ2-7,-,TGTGCCAGCAGGGGGCGCAGGACAGGGGGCGGCGAGCAGTACTTC,CASRGRRTGGGEQYF
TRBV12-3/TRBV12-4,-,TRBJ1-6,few,TGTGCCAGCAGCCCAGGACCCGGGAACACCCTCCACTTT,CASSPGPGNTLHF
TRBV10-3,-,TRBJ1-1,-,TGTGCCATCAGTGAGTCCATGAACACTGAAGCTTTCTTT,CAISESMNTEAFF
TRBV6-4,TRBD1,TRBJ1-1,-,TGTGCCAGCAGTCCCCGAACAGGGGGTGTCACTGAAGCTTTCTTT,CASSPRTGGVTEAFF
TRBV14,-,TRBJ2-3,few,TGTGCCAGCAGCCAAGGCGGCAGGGCCAGCACAGATACGCAGTATTTT,CASSQGGRASTDTQYF
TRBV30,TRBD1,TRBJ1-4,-,TGTGCCTGGAGGACAGGGAGTGAAAAACTGTTTTTT,CAWRTGSEKLFF